This T cell receptor beta chain stems from a study of shared T cell receptors in the human thymus (dated by TCRdb to about 2021). Regarding the study in general: The study examined how self-reactive, shared T-cell receptor alpha chains are generated in the human thymus.

Library construction relied on the immunoSEQ multiplex PCR assay. In TCRdb, the immuneACCESS table is reduced to in-frame sequences with V and J assigned. These tables do not hold every clone; where another copy was compared, an unresolved V gene accounts for under half, and the others remain unexplained. Across this sample there are some 720,000 clones, with around 87% seen only once. About 0.01% of the sample goes to the ten largest clones. For CDR1 and CDR2, the germline V gene lists LGHNT and FRNRAP. V is pruned by 6 bases and J by 2 bases, leaving 8 bases of the junction without a gene match. Including cysteine and phenylalanine, the CDR3 has 15 amino acids. The DNA shown is the 45-base CDR3, in frame from base 1. This clone was recorded once. What this receptor recognizes is not known. No much larger clone exists at a distance of one base, and base qualities are not known. The sample was also linked to a second study, of human thymus T cells. The second study, in turn, reports: The donors were immunologically healthy infants in Finland who had open corrective cardiac surgery for congenital heart defects. Thymus tissue was obtained as surgical resects removed during corrective cardiac surgery. V and J gene segment usage appeared biased in both thymic and peripheral blood repertoires. According to the related research, thymic TCR repertoires were highly overlapping among unrelated individuals. TCR alpha and beta repertoires from under 10 infant thymus samples and a few related peripheral blood samples were characterized in the study. The infant donors were roughly 6 to 244 days old, and the cohort included six or seven males and two females. After being mechanically released from the tissue, thymocytes were kept at -70 degrees C in pellets of roughly 10-33 million cells. Genomic DNA was extracted from frozen cell pellets with a QIAsymphony instrument. The immunoSEQ multiplex PCR assay was used to amplify the TCRB and TCRAD loci from a standardized amount of quality-controlled genomic DNA. Amplicons spanned the V(D)J region at a length sufficient to cover the CDR3 and identify V and J genes. Amplicon sequencing was performed on an Illumina platform through the commercial immunoSEQ service. Primer bias and sequencing errors were corrected as previously described, and TCRAD and TCRB definitions were based on the IMGT database. The repertoires were analysed using immunoSEQ Analyzer 3.0 and VDJTools for basic statistics, V/J segment usage, diversity estimates, rarefaction and pairwise overlap. Diversity was estimated with Chao1, ChaoE, Efron-Thisted, Shannon and inverse Simpson indices, and also on datasets down-sampled to the smallest sample. Repertoire overlap used strict matching of CDR3 nucleotide sequence, V gene and J gene, with Jaccard-based multidimensional scaling clustering. On average, thymus samples gave 800,000 or so unique TCRB clonotypes, whereas blood samples gave roughly 86,000.

The sample comprised thymocytes. This clonotype was sampled from a boy in the first two years of life with a congenital heart defect. Donor details come from another sample of the same person, matched by shared clones. The chain employs TRBV12-5 and TRBJ2-7, and 9 junctional nucleotides match TRBD2. The bases read TGTGCTAGTGGCGTACGGCGGGAGGGACCCTACGAGCAGTACTTC. This yields the protein CASGVRREGPYEQYF.